This T cell receptor (beta chain) comes out of a study of metastatic and nonmetastatic thyroid tumors. Turning to the study itself: From malignant and benign thyroid patients, repertoires in blood and in tumor or nodule tissue were compared. Study findings and constraints: Versus benign nodules, malignant thyroid tumors reportedly had significantly higher TCR beta diversity, in blood and tumor.

Per germline, CDR1 LNHDA and CDR2 SQIVND (reference sequence). The CDR3 extends over 16 amino acids. V was shortened by 10 bases and J by 8 bases, with 26 bases between the two germline ends. Before thyroid surgery, none of the patients had received any treatment. Points on this clone: The antigen is undetermined.

In the original workflow: It was from CDR3 differences across clinicopathological groups that a distant-metastasis classifier for papillary thyroid cancer was built. With MiXCR, TCRdb called clones anew from the PCR reads. TCRdb's processing, not the authors', yielded these V and J calls. The sample lists under 30,000 clones, 4% to 5% seen once, with about 21% in the top ten. The clonotype was recovered from a female donor with papillary thyroid cancer or a benign thyroid nodule (not recorded which). Some clones in this sample may be carry-over from other donors' samples. Sequencing was carried out using blood. This chain links TRBV19 with TRBJ2-2; D might be TRBD2 (7 bases). CDR3 region: CATRYGRGRAVGELFF. Written as DNA, the CDR3 is TGTGCCACCCGTTATGGAAGGGGGAGGGCCGTTGGGGAGCTGTTTTTT.